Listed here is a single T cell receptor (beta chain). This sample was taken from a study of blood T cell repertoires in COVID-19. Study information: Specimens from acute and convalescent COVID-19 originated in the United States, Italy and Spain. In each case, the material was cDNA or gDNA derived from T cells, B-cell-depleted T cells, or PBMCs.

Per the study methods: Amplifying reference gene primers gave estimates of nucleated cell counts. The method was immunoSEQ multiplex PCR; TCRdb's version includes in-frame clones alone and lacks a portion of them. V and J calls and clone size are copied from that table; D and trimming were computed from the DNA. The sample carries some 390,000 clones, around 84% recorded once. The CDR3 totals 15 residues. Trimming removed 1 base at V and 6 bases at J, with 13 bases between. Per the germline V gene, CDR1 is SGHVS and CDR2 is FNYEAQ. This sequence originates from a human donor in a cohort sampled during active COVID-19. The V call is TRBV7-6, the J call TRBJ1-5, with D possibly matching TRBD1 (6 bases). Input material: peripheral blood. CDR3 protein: CASSLEQGLGQPQHF. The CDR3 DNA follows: TGTGCCAGCAGCTTAGAGCAGGGGTTAGGTCAGCCCCAGCATTTT.